These T cell receptor beta chains were read from a single sample in a study of T cells in Graves' hyperthyroidism and ophthalmopathy. One entry per CDR3 protein, called by TCRdb with MiXCR from the multiplex PCR reads. The sample shows approximately 300,000 distinct CDR3 sequences, about 18% of them seen only once. The specimen sequenced was blood. The receptors were sampled from a woman in her fifties or sixties with Graves' ophthalmopathy. The CDR3 runs from the conserved cysteine through the conserved F or W. D genes are given only for firm matches. Where a row states a size, it is once, few, many or the class of an expanded clone; other rows omit it.

J gene,V gene,clone size,D gene,CDR3 protein,CDR3 DNA
TRBJ1-5,TRBV12-3/TRBV12-4,many,.,CASSVTGHNQPQHF,TGTGCCAGCAGTGTTACGGGACACAATCAGCCCCAGCATTTT
TRBJ1-1,TRBV15,.,.,CATSRSTDNEAFF,TGTGCCACCAGCAGATCCACTGACAATGAAGCTTTCTTT
TRBJ1-5,TRBV4-2,.,.,CASSQNLQGPQHF,TGTGCCAGCAGCCAAAATTTACAGGGACCCCAGCATTTT
TRBJ2-7,TRBV2,.,.,CASSGLARGKYEQYF,TGTGCCAGCAGTGGGCTGGCCCGGGGAAAGTACGAGCAGTACTTC
TRBJ1-1,TRBV20-1,many,TRBD1,CSAFDRGGAFF,TGCAGTGCTTTTGACAGGGGGGGAGCTTTCTTT
TRBJ1-1,TRBV13,many,.,CASSRLRNTEAFF,TGTGCCAGCAGCAGACTCCGAAACACTGAAGCTTTCTTT
TRBJ2-7,TRBV28,many,TRBD1,CASSFQGASYKQYF,TGTGCCAGCAGTTTTCAGGGGGCGTCCTACAAGCAGTACTTC
TRBJ1-2,TRBV7-2,many,.,CASSLVAAAYGYTF,TGTGCCAGCAGCTTAGTGGCAGCTGCATATGGCTACACCTTC
TRBJ2-2,TRBV2,many,TRBD1,CASRGQENTGELFF,TGTGCCAGCAGGGGACAGGAAAACACCGGGGAGCTGTTTTTT
TRBJ2-7,TRBV9,.,.,CASSVSGTPGYEQYF,TGTGCCAGCAGCGTTAGTGGGACCCCGGGCTACGAGCAGTACTTC
TRBJ1-6,TRBV15,few,.,CATSREILNSPLHF,TGTGCCACCAGCAGAGAAATACTGAATTCACCCCTCCACTTT
TRBJ1-2,TRBV7-9,many,.,CASSLVPPGSYHGYTF,TGTGCCAGCAGCTTAGTCCCCCCAGGGTCTTACCATGGCTACACCTTC
TRBJ2-7,TRBV27,.,TRBD1,CASSLGQVNTYEQYF,TGTGCCAGCAGTCTGGGACAGGTTAATACCTACGAGCAGTACTTC
TRBJ2-5,TRBV5-1,many,TRBD1,CASSLGDSQETQYF,TGCGCCAGCAGCTTGGGGGACAGCCAAGAGACCCAGTACTTC
TRBJ2-1,TRBV5-1,few,TRBD2,CASSVLAGGLSDEQFF,TGCGCCAGCAGCGTACTAGCGGGGGGGCTTTCGGATGAGCAGTTCTTC
TRBJ1-3,TRBV11-2,many,.,CASTRGGLRSGNTIYF,TGTGCCAGCACTCGGGGGGGCCTTCGCTCTGGAAACACCATATATTTT
TRBJ2-1,TRBV12-3/TRBV12-4,few,TRBD2,CASSARTSEIFFNEQFF,TGTGCCAGCAGTGCCAGGACTAGCGAGATTTTTTTCAATGAGCAGTTCTTC
TRBJ2-5,TRBV5-1,.,.,CASSLARRGAQETQYF,TGCGCCAGCAGCTTGGCCAGGAGAGGGGCCCAAGAGACCCAGTACTTC
TRBJ2-2,TRBV25-1,.,.,CASSELGISNTGELFF,TGTGCCAGCAGTGAATTGGGCATCTCCAACACCGGGGAGCTGTTTTTT
TRBJ1-5,TRBV10-3,.,TRBD1,CAISESNRGDQPQHF,TGTGCCATCAGTGAGTCTAACAGGGGAGATCAGCCCCAGCATTTT
TRBJ2-5,TRBV27,many,.,CASSEDYQETQYF,TGTGCCAGCAGTGAGGACTATCAAGAGACCCAGTACTTC
TRBJ1-3,TRBV20-1,many,.,CSASLLNPGNTIYF,TGCAGTGCTAGTCTACTTAACCCTGGAAACACCATATATTTT
TRBJ1-2,TRBV14,many,TRBD1,CASSQGQGNYGYTF,TGTGCCAGCAGCCAAGGACAGGGGAACTATGGCTACACCTTC
TRBJ2-3,TRBV2,.,TRBD1,CASRPQGAGDTQYF,TGTGCCAGCCGCCCACAGGGGGCTGGGGATACGCAGTATTTT
TRBJ1-4,TRBV6-1,many,.,CASSSDSSWNEKLFF,TGTGCCAGCAGTTCGGACAGTTCGTGGAATGAAAAACTGTTTTTT
TRBJ2-7,TRBV7-6,many,TRBD2,CASSLGQAGASYEQYF,TGTGCCAGCAGCTTAGGTCAAGCGGGGGCCTCCTACGAGCAGTACTTC
TRBJ1-1,TRBV10-3,many,.,CAISDRGGELTEAFF,TGTGCCATCAGTGATCGTGGGGGCGAGCTCACTGAAGCTTTCTTT
TRBJ2-2,TRBV7-2,many,TRBD2,CASSLVASGSYTGELFF,TGTGCCAGCAGCTTAGTGGCTAGCGGGAGTTACACCGGGGAGCTGTTTTTT
TRBJ2-3,TRBV5-1,few,.,CASSLIKGSTDTQYF,TGCGCCAGCAGCTTGATAAAGGGGTCCACAGATACGCAGTATTTT
TRBJ2-3,TRBV12-3/TRBV12-4,many,.,CASKGVSTDTQYF,TGTGCCAGCAAGGGGGTCAGCACAGATACGCAGTATTTT
TRBJ2-5,TRBV28,many,.,CASSPGWKTQYF,TGTGCCAGCAGCCCAGGGTGGAAGACCCAGTACTTC
TRBJ2-1,TRBV29-1,few,.,CSVQSYNEQFF,TGCAGCGTTCAGAGTTACAATGAGCAGTTCTTC
TRBJ2-1,TRBV13,many,TRBD2,CASSLVASGNNEQFF,TGTGCCAGCAGCTTAGTGGCTAGCGGGAACAATGAGCAGTTCTTC
TRBJ1-6,TRBV18,many,.,CASSPETRLTPLHF,TGTGCCAGCTCACCAGAAACTCGCCTAACACCCCTCCACTTT
TRBJ2-6,TRBV2,many,TRBD1,CASTSQGAVNVLTF,TGTGCCAGCACTTCCCAGGGGGCGGTCAACGTCCTGACTTTC
TRBJ2-7,TRBV19,many,.,CASRPGTRFPYEQYF,TGTGCCAGTAGACCCGGGACCCGTTTTCCCTACGAGCAGTACTTC
TRBJ2-1,TRBV6-1,.,.,CASTHGDRYNEQFF,TGTGCCAGCACCCACGGGGACCGCTACAATGAGCAGTTCTTC
TRBJ1-2,TRBV11-2,.,.,CASSEALRGGDTF,TGTGCCAGCAGTGAAGCGCTTCGGGGAGGGGACACCTTC
TRBJ1-2,TRBV7-9,.,TRBD1,CASSLDREPTFYGYTF,TGTGCCAGCAGCTTGGACAGGGAACCTACCTTCTATGGCTACACCTTC
TRBJ2-1,TRBV4-1,.,TRBD2,CASSPTTSGSNEQFF,TGCGCCAGCAGCCCCACGACTAGCGGGAGCAATGAGCAGTTCTTC
TRBJ2-7,TRBV6-1,.,.,CASSEIAQGPKEQYF,TGTGCCAGCAGTGAAATAGCCCAGGGCCCTAAAGAGCAGTACTTC
TRBJ2-3,TRBV7-6,.,TRBD2,CASSLEGIVTSGRSDTQYF,TGTGCCAGCAGCTTAGAGGGTATCGTGACTAGCGGGAGGTCAGATACGCAGTATTTT
TRBJ2-3,TRBV7-9,once,TRBD2,CASSLLAGSTDTQYF,TGTGCCAGCAGCTTACTAGCGGGTTCCACAGATACGCAGTATTTT
TRBJ1-5,TRBV7-2,many,.,CASSLDFNQPQHF,TGTGCCAGCAGCTTAGACTTCAATCAGCCCCAGCATTTT
TRBJ2-7,TRBV7-2,few,.,CASSFAGASYEQYF,TGTGCCAGCAGCTTTGCGGGTGCCTCCTACGAGCAGTACTTC
TRBJ1-2,TRBV6-6,.,TRBD1,CASSYLGTVYGYTF,TGTGCCAGCAGTTACCTCGGGACAGTCTATGGCTACACCTTC
TRBJ2-7,TRBV7-9,.,TRBD1,CASSLARGTGFEQYF,TGTGCCAGCAGCTTAGCCAGGGGGACAGGGTTCGAGCAGTACTTC
TRBJ1-4,TRBV27,many,TRBD1,CASSPRGQGRNEKLFF,TGTGCCAGCAGTCCTAGGGGGCAGGGACGAAATGAAAAACTGTTTTTT
TRBJ1-1,TRBV9,many,.,CASSVEVEAEAFF,TGTGCCAGCAGCGTAGAGGTCGAAGCTGAAGCTTTCTTT